This T cell receptor (beta chain) was captured in a study of beta chain features in type 1 diabetes. Overall study context: Patients did not differ from healthy donors in age, gender or cell yield.

What was sequenced were expressed TCRB transcripts, since all of the isolated RNA had been reverse transcribed. Repertoires were generated with immunoSEQ multiplex PCR, while TCRdb's copy carries only in-frame clones and drops some. The sample carries around 250,000 clones, 25% to 30% recorded once. This clone was seen more than once but under ten times. The target antigen is unknown. Study-wide results and caveats: Shorter templates may be favored by PCR, equally so in patients and controls.

Averaging approximately 120 mL, one heparinised blood draw came from each individual donor. CD45RO/CCR7/CD25/CD127/CD95/CD27 sorting isolated CD4+ naive, central memory, regulatory and stem cell-like memory cells. Material: central memory CD4+ T cells from blood. The receptor's source is a man aged 25-45 years in good health.

The CDR3 here is CASSLETDQPQHF. CDR3 bases: TGTGCCAGCAGCTTAGAGACAGATCAGCCCCAGCATTTT. The V call is TRBV7-9, the J call TRBJ1-5; perhaps TRBD1 as D (5 bases). Trimming took off 1 base at V and 5 bases at J, with 6 bases between the two ends. The germline V gene has CDR1 SEHNR and CDR2 FQNEAQ (reference sequence). The CDR3 length is 13 residues.